Here is one TCR beta chain with its context. Its antigen remains undetermined. Within one base of it there is no much larger clone, and no base qualities were kept. The source of the sample is a study of T cell responses to AZD1222 COVID-19 vaccine (dated by TCRdb to the early 2020s). Study-wide context: TCR sequencing covered roughly 230 trial participants: 207 given two doses of AZD1222 and approximately 26 given two doses of MenACWY control vaccine. Trial participants were enrolled by age into subgroups of 18-55, 56-69 and 70-plus years, and around 150, 28 and 57 TCR-sequenced participants, respectively, were included in these subgroups.

The CDR3 regions of human TCRbeta chains were analyzed by immunosequencing. The original methods were these. Repertoire TCRs were matched against a reference library of SARS-CoV-2-specific TCRs generated with the MIRA antigen-specificity platform. Breadth was defined as the fraction of unique TCRs that were SARS-CoV-2-associated, and depth was defined as the fraction of total T cells that were SARS-CoV-2-associated. Each spike-specific TCR was assigned to its reactive spike region and to a CD4 or CD8 class using the MIRA data. Log10-transformed breadth and depth values were compared by one-way ANOVA with Sidak's multiple comparisons tests. This is the immuneACCESS table as TCRdb keeps it, with only in-frame sequences that have V and J called. A part of the clones is gone; compared with another copy, unresolved V genes explain less than half, and the rest is unexplained. That table is the source of V, J and clone size, and D and trimming were worked out from the DNA. A total of about 120,000 clones appear in this sample, about 88% of them only once. Clones ranked in the top ten supply less than 3.5% of the sample.

The germline V gene specifies KGHSH as CDR1 and LQKENI as CDR2. Including cysteine and phenylalanine, the CDR3 has 19 amino acids. The CDR3 DNA has 57 bases and is translated from base 1. Clipping removes 2 bases from V and 11 bases from J, with 25 as the unmatched junction base count. Beyond this particular receptor, the publication reports: In the small 56-69-year group, the increase in depth fell short of significance, most likely because of low power. Participants were mostly white British and included more females than males, and it was suggested by the authors that clonal diversity may have been underestimated. After two AZD1222 doses, spike-specific TCR breadth and depth were significantly higher than at day 0 and than in MenACWY recipients. Reportedly, close to half of the unique spike-specific TCRs recognized epitopes lying outside the regions that are mutated in the B.1.351 and B.1.1.7 variants. Conclusions about previously exposed vaccinees are limited because only 5 or 6 AZD1222 recipients were SARS-CoV-2 seropositive at baseline. Because no day 14 peak-response samples were available, repertoires were characterized only after the peak T cell response. The vaccine-associated CD4 TCRs covered the entire spike protein, and the dominant responses fell in regions 160-218 and 743-854.

What this sample's time point label stands for: about 28 days (+/-7) after the second vaccine dose. Because spike-specific TCR depth and breadth did not differ between the two schedules, AZD1222 recipients who got a second dose at roughly 4 weeks were pooled with those who got a second dose at roughly 12 weeks. Samples from vaccinated people were obtained from the UK trials COV001 and COV002, which included a single-blind randomized controlled phase 2/3 trial of AZD1222 (ChAdOx1 nCoV-19) in healthy adults. For TCRbeta chain sequencing, PBMC samples from trial participants were taken at day 0 and at day 28 after the second dose.

The origin of this receptor is an adult who received the AZD1222 COVID-19 vaccine. Specimen: peripheral blood, collected 28 days after the second AZD1222 dose. Recombination connected TRBV18 to TRBJ1-1; 8 nucleotides in the junction match TRBD1. Here is the DNA: TGTGCCAGCTCACCAGTCGGCCAAGGGACAGGAACAATTCGGGCGGTGGCTTTCTTT. Its translation reads: CASSPVGQGTGTIRAVAFF.